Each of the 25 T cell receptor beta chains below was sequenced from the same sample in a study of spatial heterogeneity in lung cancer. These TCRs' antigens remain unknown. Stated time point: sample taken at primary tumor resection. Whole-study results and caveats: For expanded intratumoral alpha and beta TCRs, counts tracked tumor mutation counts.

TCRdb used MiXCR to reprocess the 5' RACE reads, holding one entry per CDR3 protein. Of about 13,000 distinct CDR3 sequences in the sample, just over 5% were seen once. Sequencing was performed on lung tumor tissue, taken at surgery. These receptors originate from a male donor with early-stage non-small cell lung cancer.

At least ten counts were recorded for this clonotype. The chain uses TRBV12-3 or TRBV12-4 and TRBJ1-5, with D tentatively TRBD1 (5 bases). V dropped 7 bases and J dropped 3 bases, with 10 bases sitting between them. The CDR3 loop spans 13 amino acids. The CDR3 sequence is CASNGHLNQPQHF. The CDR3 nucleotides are TGTGCCAGCAATGGACATCTCAATCAGCCCCAGCATTTT.

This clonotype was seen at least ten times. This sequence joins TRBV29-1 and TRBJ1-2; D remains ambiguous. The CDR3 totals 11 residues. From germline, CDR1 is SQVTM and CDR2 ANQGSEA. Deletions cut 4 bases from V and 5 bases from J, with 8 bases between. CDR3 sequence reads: CSVVWDYGYTF. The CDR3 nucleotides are TGCAGCGTTGTGTGGGATTATGGCTACACCTTC.

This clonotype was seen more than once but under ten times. The CDR3 DNA reads TGTGCCAGCAGCCAAGATTTGGCGGCTAGAGAGACCCAGTACTTC. Its translation: CASSQDLAARETQYF. The chain employs TRBV4-2 and TRBJ2-5; D gene ambiguous. Germline-derived CDR1 and CDR2 are LGHNA and YNFKEQ. The CDR3 consists of 15 residues. The V gene lost 0 bases and the J gene lost 4 bases, with 12 bases spanning the gap.

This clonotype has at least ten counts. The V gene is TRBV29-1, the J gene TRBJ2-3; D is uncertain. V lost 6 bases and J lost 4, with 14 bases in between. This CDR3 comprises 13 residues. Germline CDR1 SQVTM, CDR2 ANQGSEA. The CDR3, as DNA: TGCAGCGTACTTCCCCGGCCCCCAGATACGCAGTATTTT. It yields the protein CSVLPRPPDTQYF.

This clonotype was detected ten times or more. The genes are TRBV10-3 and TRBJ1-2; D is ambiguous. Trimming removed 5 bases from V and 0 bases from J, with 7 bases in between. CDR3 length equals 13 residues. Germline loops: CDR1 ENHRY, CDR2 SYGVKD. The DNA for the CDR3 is TGTGCCATCAGTTTAAACTCTAACTATGGCTACACCTTC. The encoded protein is CAISLNSNYGYTF.

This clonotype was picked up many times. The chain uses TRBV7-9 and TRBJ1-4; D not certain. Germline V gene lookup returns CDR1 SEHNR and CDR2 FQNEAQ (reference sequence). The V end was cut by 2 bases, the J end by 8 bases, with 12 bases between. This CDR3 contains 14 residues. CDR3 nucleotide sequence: TGTGCCAGCAGCTTATTCGACTTCCAGGAAAAACTGTTTTTT. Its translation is CASSLFDFQEKLFF. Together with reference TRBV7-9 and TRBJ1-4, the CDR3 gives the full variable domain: DTGVSQNPRHKITKRGQNVTFRCDPISEHNRLYWYRQTLGQGPEFLTYFQNEAQLEKSRLLSDRFSAERPKGSFSTLEIQRTEQGDSAMYLCASSLFDFQEKLFFGSGTQLSVL.

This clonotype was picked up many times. The DNA of the CDR3 is TGTGCCAGCAGTGATAGGGCAAAGTATCACGAGCAGTACTTC. This codes for CASSDRAKYHEQYF. The gene calls are TRBV2 and TRBJ2-7; D remains ambiguous. Germline V CDR1 and CDR2: SNHLY, FYNNEI. With 3 bases removed from V and 5 bases from J, the gap between germline ends came to 14 bases. CDR3 size: 14 residues.

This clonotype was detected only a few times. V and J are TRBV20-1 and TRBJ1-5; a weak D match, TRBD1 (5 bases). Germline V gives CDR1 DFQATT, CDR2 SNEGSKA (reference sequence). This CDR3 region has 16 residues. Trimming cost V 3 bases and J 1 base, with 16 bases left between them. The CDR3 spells CSASSPGHPSNQPQHF. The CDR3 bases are TGCAGTGCTAGTTCCCCAGGACATCCCAGCAATCAGCCCCAGCATTTT.

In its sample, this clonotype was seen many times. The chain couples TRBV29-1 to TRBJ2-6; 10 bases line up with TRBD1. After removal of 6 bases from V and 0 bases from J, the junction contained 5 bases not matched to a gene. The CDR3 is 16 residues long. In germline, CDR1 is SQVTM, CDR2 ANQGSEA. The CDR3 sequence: CSVSDRGHSGANVLTF. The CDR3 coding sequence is TGCAGCGTCTCAGACAGGGGGCACTCTGGGGCCAACGTCCTGACTTTC. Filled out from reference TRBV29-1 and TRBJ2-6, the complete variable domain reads SAVISQKPSRDICQRGTSLTIQCQVDSQVTMMFWYRQQPGQSLTLIATANQGSEATYESGFVIDKFPISRPNLTFSTLTVSNMSPEDSSIYLCSVSDRGHSGANVLTFGAGSRLTVL.

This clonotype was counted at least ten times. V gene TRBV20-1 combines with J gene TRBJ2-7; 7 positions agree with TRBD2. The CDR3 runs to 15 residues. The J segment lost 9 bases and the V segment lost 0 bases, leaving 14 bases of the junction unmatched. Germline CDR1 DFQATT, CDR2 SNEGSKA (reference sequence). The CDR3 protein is CSARDLERGFSGQYF. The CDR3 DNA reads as TGCAGTGCTAGAGATTTGGAGCGGGGATTTTCTGGGCAGTACTTC.

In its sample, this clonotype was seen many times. DNA for the CDR3: TGTGCCAGCAGCTTGGTGGGGTGGGAGCCCCAGCATTTT. This codes for CASSLVGWEPQHF. This chain uses TRBV5-5 with TRBJ1-5; D uncertain. The CDR3 length is 13 residues. Germline lookup yields CDR1 SGHKS and CDR2 YYEKEE (reference sequence). Trimming took 0 bases from V and 8 from J, leaving 9 bases between them.

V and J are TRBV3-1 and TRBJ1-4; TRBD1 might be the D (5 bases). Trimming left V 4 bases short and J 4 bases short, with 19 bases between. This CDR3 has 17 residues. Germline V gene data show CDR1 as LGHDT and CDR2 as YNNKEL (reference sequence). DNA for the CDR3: TGTGCCAGCAGCCGAGGGGTCGACCGTAAGGGTAATGAAAAACTGTTTTTT. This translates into CASSRGVDRKGNEKLFF.

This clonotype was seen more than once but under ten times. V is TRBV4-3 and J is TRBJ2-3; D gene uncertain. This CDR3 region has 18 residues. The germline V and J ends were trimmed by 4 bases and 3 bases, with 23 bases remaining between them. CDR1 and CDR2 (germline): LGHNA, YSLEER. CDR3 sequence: CASSPTIPGRGDTDTQYF. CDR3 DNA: TGCGCCAGCAGCCCGACGATACCCGGAAGAGGAGATACAGATACGCAGTATTTT.

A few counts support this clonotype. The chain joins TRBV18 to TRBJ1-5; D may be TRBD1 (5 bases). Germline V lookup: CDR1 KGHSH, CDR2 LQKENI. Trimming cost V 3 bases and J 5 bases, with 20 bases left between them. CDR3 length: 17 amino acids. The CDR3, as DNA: TGTGCCAGCTCACCCCGACGGTCCCAGGGCCTCCATCAGCCCCAGCATTTT. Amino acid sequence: CASSPRRSQGLHQPQHF.

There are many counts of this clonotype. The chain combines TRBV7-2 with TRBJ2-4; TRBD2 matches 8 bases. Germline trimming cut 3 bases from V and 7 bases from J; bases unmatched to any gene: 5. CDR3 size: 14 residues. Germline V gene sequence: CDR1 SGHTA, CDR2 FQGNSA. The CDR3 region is CASSFRGGRNIQYF. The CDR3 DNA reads TGTGCCAGCAGCTTCCGGGGGGGCCGGAACATTCAGTACTTC. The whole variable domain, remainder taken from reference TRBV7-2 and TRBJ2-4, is GAGVSQSPSNKVTEKGKDVELRCDPISGHTALYWYRQSLGQGLEFLIYFQGNSAPDKSGLPSDRFSAERTGGSVSTLTIQRTQQEDSAVYLCASSFRGGRNIQYFGAGTRLSVL.

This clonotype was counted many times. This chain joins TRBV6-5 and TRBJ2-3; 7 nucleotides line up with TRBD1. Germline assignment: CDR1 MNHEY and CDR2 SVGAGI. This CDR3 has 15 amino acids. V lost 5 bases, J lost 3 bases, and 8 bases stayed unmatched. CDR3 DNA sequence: TGTGCCAGCAGTACAGGGACAGCAAGAACAGATACGCAGTATTTT. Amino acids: CASSTGTARTDTQYF.

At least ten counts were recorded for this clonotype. CDR3 amino acids: CASSLFPGTRSTGELFF. The CDR3 region has the DNA TGTGCCAGCAGCTTATTCCCGGGGACGAGATCCACCGGGGAGCTGTTTTTT. The rearrangement links TRBV7-9 to TRBJ2-2; D may be TRBD1 or TRBD2 (5 bases each). Trimming took 2 bases from V and 4 from J, leaving 17 bases between them. The germline CDR1 and CDR2 sequences are SEHNR and FQNEAQ (reference sequence). The CDR3 consists of 17 residues.

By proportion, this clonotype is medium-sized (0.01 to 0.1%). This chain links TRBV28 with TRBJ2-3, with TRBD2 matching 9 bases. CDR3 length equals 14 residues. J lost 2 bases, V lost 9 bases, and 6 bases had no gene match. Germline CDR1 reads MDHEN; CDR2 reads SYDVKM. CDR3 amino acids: CASRVAGDTDTQYF. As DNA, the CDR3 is TGTGCCAGTAGGGTAGCGGGGGACACAGATACGCAGTATTTT.

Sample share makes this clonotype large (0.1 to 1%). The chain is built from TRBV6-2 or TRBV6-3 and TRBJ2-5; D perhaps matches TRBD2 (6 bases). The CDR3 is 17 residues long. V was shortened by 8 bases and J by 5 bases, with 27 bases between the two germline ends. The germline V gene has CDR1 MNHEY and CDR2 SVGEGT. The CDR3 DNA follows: TGTGCCAGCGGCTTAGAGGACTACATCGGGCCCTGGGAGACCCAGTACTTC. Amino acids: CASGLEDYIGPWETQYF.

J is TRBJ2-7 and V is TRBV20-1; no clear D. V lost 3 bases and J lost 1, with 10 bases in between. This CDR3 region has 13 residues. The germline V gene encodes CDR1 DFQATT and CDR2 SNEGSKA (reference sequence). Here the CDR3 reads CSASLDPSYEQYF. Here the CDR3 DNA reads TGCAGTGCTAGTTTAGACCCTTCCTACGAGCAGTACTTC.

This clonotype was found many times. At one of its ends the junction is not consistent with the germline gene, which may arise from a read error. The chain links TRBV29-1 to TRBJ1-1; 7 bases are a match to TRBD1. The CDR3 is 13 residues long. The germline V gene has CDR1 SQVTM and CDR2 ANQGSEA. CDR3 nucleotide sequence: TGCAGCGGTGAACGACAGGGAGGCACTGAAGCTTTCTTT. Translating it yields CSGERQGGTEAFF. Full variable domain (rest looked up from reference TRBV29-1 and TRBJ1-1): SAVISQKPSRDICQRGTSLTIQCQVDSQVTMMFWYRQQPGQSLTLIATANQGSEATYESGFVIDKFPISRPNLTFSTLTVSNMSPEDSSIYLCSGERQGGTEAFFGQGTRLTVV.

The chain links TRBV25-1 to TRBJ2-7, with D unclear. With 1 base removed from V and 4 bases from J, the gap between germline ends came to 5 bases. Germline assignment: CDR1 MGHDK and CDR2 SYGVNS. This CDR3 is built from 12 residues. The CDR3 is CASSELGYEQYV. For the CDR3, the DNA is TGTGCCAGCAGTGAATTGGGGTACGAGCAGTACGTC.

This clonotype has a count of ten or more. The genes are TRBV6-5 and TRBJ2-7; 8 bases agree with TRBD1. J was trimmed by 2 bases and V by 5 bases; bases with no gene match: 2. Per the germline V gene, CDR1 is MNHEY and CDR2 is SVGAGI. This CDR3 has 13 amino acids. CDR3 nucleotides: TGTGCCAGCAGTCGGACAGGGACCTACGAGCAGTACTTC. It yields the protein CASSRTGTYEQYF.

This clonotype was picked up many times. The CDR3 sequence is CASSGTGGEKAFF. CDR3 bases: TGTGCCAGTAGTGGGACAGGGGGGGAGAAAGCTTTCTTT. The rearrangement links TRBV19 to TRBJ1-1, with TRBD1 matching over 11 bases. Per germline, CDR1 LNHDA and CDR2 SQIVND (reference sequence). The CDR3 is made up of 13 amino acids. Germline trimming cut 5 bases from V and 9 bases from J; bases unmatched to any gene: 5.

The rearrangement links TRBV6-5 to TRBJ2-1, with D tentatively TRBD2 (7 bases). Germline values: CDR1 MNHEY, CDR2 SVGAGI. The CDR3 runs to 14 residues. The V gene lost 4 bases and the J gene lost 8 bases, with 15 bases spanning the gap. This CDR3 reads CASSLTVGGHEQFF. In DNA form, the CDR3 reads TGTGCCAGCAGTTTGACCGTCGGGGGGCATGAGCAGTTCTTC.